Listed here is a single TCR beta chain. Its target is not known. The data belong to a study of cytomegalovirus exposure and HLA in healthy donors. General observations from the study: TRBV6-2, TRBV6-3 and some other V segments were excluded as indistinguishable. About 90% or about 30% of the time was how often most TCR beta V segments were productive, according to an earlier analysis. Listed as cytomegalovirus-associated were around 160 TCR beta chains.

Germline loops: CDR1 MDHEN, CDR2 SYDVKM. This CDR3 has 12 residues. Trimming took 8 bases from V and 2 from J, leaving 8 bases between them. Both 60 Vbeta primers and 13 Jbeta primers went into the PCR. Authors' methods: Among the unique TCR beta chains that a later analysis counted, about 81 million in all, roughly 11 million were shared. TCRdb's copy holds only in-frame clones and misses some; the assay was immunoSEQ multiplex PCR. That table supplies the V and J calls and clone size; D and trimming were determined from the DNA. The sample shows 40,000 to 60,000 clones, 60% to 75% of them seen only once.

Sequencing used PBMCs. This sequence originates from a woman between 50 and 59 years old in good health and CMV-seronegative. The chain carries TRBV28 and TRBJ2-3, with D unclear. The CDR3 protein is CASSLSTDTQYF. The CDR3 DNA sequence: TGTGCCAGCTCCCTTTCCACAGATACGCAGTATTTT.